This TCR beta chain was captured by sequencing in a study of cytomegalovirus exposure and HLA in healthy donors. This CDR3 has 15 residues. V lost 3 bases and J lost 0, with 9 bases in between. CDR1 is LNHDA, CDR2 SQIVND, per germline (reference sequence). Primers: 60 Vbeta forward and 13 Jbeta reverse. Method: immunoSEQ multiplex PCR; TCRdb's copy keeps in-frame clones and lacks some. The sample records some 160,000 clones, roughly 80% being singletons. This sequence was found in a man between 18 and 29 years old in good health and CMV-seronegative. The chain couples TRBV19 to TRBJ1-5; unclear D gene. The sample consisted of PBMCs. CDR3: CASSIGRLSNQPQHF. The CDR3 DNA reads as TGTGCCAGTAGTATTGGGCGCCTTAGCAATCAGCCCCAGCATTTT.